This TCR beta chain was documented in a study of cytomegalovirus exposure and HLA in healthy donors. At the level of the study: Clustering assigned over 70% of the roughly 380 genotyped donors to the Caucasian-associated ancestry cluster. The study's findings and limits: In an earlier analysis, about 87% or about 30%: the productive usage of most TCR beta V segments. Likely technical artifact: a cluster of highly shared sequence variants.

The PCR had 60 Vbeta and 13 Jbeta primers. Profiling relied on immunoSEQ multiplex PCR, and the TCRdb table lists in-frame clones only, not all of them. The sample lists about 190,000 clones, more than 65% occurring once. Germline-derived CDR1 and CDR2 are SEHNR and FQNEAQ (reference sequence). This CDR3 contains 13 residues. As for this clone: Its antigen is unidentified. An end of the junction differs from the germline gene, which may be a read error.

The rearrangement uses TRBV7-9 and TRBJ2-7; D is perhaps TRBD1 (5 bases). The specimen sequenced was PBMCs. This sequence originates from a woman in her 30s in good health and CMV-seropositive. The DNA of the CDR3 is TGTTCCAGCATGCGAGGCAGGGTCGACGAGCAGTACTTC. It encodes CSSMRGRVDEQYF.